This is a list of T cell receptor beta chains from one sample in a study of post-analysis software for immune sequencing data. MiXCR was run by TCRdb on the PCR reads, yielding one entry per CDR3 protein. The sample contains some 800,000 distinct CDR3 sequences, around 46% of which appear only once. The sequencing input was blood. These TCRs come from a girl aged 10-17 years with multiple sclerosis. Both conserved end residues are trimmed from each CDR3.

V,CDR3
TRBV20-1,SAENTFYEQY
TRBV4-3,ASSQDPGPYEQY
TRBV5-1,ASSLTSGRGADTQY
TRBV28,ASSLKLTGNQPQH
TRBV29-1,SVGIGGDEQY
TRBV30,AWRLGISNSPLH
TRBV29-1,SVRGQGDNEQF
TRBV20-1,SASLREGAGNEQF
TRBV20-1,SARDWGSPGGVQF
TRBV15,ATSTTELVDYEQY
TRBV6-5,ASSYIHSGTGSIQY
TRBV7-9,ASSLEVNYEQY
TRBV20-1,SAKRGGADTRY
TRBV7-8,ASSLAGLSGANVLT
TRBV6-5,ASSPSNLSRQY
TRBV7-2,ASSLEGVVTSEQY
TRBV7-2,ASSPWVYNEQF
TRBV21-1,ASSRDRGSLMQY
TRBV7-6,ASTTGQGRPVY
TRBV25-1,ASSLLAGGPYSKQF
TRBV28,ASSPGQGYVNEQY
TRBV20-1,SAYSDSYEQY
TRBV27,ASSLLAAWGTEAF
TRBV9,ASSVDPQGYEQY
TRBV3-1,ASGQERVQTSYEQY
TRBV29-1,SVAGFRLAKNIQY